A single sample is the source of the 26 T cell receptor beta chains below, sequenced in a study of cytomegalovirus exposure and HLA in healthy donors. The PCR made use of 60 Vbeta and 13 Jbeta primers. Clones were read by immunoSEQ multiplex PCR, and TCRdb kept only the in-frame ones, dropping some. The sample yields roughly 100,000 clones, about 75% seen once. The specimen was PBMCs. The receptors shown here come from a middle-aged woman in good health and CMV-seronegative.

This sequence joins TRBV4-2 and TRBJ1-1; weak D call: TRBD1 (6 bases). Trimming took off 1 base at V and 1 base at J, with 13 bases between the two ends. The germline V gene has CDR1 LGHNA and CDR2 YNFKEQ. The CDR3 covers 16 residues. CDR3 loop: CASSQGGRGKNTEAFF. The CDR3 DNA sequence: TGTGCCAGCAGCCAAGGGGGGCGGGGGAAGAACACTGAAGCTTTCTTT.

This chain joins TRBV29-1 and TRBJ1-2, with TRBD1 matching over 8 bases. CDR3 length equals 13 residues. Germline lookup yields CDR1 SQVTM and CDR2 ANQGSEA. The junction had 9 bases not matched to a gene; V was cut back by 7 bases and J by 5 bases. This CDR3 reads CSDRQGLFYGYTF. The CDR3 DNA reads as TGCAGCGACCGACAGGGGTTGTTTTATGGCTACACCTTC. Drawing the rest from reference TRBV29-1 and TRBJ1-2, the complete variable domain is SAVISQKPSRDICQRGTSLTIQCQVDSQVTMMFWYRQQPGQSLTLIATANQGSEATYESGFVIDKFPISRPNLTFSTLTVSNMSPEDSSIYLCSDRQGLFYGYTFGSGTRLTVV.

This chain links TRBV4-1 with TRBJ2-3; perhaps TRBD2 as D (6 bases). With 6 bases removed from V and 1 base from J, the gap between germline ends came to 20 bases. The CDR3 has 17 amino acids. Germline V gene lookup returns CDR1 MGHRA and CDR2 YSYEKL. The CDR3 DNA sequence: TGCGCCAGCAGTCACTCCCGGGACTTAACTCGCACAGATACGCAGTATTTT. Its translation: CASSHSRDLTRTDTQYF.

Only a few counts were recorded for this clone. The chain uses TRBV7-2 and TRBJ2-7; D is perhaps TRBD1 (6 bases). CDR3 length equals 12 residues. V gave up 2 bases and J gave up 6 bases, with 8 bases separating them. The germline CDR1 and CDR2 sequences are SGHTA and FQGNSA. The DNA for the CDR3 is TGTGCCAGCAGCTTATTGGACAGCGAGCAGTACTTC. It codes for CASSLLDSEQYF.

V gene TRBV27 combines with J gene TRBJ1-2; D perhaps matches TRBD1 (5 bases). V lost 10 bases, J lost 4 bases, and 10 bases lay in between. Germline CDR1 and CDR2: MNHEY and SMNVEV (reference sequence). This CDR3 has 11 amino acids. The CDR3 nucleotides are TGTGCCACTTACGGGGGCTATGGCTACACCTTC. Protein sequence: CATYGGYGYTF.

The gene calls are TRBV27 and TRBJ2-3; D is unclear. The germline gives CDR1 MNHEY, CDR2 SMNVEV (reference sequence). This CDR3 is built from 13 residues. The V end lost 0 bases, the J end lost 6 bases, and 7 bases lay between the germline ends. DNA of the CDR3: TGTGCCAGCAGTTTATCGAACTGGGATACGCAGTATTTT. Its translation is CASSLSNWDTQYF.

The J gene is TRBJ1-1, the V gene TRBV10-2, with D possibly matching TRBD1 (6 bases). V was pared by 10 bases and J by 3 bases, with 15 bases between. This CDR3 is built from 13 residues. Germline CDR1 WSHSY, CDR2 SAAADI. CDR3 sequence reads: CATMGQGHTEAFF. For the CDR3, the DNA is TGCGCCACCATGGGACAAGGGCACACTGAAGCTTTCTTT.

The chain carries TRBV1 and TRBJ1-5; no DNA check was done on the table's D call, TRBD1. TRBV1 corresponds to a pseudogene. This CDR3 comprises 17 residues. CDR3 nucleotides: TGCACCAGCAGCCTCCTGGACAGGGGGCCAAGCAATCAGCCCCAGCATTTT. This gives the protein CTSSLLDRGPSNQPQHF.

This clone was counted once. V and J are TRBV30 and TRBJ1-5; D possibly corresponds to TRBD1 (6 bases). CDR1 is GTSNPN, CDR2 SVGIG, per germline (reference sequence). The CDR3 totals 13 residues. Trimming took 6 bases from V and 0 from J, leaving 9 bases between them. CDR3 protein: CACQGGSNQPQHF. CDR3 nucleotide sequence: TGTGCCTGCCAAGGGGGTAGCAATCAGCCCCAGCATTTT.

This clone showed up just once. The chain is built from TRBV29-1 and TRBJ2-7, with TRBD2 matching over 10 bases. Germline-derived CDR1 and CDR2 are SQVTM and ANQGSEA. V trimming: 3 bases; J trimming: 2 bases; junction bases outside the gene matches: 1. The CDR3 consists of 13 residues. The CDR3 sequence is CSVDLAGAYEQYF. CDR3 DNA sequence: TGCAGCGTTGACCTAGCGGGAGCCTACGAGCAGTACTTC.

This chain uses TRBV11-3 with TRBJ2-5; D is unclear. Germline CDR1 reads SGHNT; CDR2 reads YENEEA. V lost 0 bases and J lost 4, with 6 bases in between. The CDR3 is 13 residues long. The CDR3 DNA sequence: TGTGCCAGCAGCTTAGATTCGAGAGAGACCCAGTACTTC. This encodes CASSLDSRETQYF.

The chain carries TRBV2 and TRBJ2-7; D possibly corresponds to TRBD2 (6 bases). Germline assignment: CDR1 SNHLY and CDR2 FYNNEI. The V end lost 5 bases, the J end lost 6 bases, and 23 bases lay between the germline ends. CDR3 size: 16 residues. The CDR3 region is CASSPYARGAASEQYF. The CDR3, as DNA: TGTGCCAGCAGTCCTTATGCTCGCGGGGCGGCCTCCGAGCAGTACTTC.

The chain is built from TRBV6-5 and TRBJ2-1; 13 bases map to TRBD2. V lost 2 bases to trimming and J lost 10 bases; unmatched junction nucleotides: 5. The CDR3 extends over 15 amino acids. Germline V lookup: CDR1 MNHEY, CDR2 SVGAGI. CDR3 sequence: CASSYGTSGATEQFF. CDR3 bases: TGTGCCAGCAGTTACGGGACTAGCGGGGCAACGGAGCAGTTCTTC.

CDR3: CASSSIAGETQYF. The CDR3 nucleotides read TGCGCCAGCAGCTCTATAGCGGGTGAGACCCAGTACTTC. The chain links TRBV5-1 to TRBJ2-5; 7 bases are a match to TRBD2. The length of the CDR3 is 13 residues. The germline CDR1 and CDR2 sequences are SGHRS and YFSETQ. Losses at the gene ends were 3 bases for V and 5 bases for J; bases not matched to a gene: 4.

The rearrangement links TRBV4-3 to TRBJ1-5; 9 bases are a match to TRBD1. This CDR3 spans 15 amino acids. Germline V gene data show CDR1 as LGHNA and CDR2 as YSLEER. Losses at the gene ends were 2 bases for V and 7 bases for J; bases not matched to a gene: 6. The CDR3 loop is CASSQRTGDGQPQHF. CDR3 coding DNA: TGCGCCAGCAGCCAAAGGACAGGGGACGGGCAGCCCCAGCATTTT.

The CDR3 here is CAGGDRNNYGYTF. In DNA, the CDR3 is TGTGCCGGGGGGGACCGAAACAACTATGGCTACACCTTC. The chain combines TRBV30 with TRBJ1-2, with D possibly TRBD1 on 5 matching bases. CDR1 and CDR2 from the germline V gene are GTSNPN and SVGIG (reference sequence). The CDR3 is 13 amino acids. The V and J ends lost 8 bases and 2 bases respectively, with 15 bases between them.

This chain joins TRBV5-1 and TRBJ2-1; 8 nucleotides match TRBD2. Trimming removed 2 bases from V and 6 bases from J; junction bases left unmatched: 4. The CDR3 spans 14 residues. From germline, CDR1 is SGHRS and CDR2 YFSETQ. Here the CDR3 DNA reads TGCGCCAGCAGCTTTTCGGGGGGGGCCAATGAGCAGTTCTTC. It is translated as CASSFSGGANEQFF.

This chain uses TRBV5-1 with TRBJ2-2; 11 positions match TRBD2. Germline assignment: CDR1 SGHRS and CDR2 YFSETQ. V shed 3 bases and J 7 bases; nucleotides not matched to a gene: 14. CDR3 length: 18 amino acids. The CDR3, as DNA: TGCGCCAGCAGCTCCTCTAAAATAGCGGGGGGGCCAAGCGGGGAGCTGTTTTTT. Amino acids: CASSSSKIAGGPSGELFF.

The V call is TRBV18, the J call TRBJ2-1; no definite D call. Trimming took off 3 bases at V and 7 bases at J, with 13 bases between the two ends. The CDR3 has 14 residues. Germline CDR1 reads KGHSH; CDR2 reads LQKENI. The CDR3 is CASSPWQVGNEQFF. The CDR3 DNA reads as TGTGCCAGCTCACCTTGGCAGGTGGGTAATGAGCAGTTCTTC.

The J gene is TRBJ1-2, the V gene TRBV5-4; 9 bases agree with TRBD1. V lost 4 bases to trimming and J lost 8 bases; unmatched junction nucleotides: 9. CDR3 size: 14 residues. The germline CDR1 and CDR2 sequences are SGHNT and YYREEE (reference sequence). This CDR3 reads CASSPPTGGTGYTF. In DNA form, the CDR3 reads TGTGCCAGCAGCCCTCCGACAGGGGGAACGGGCTACACCTTC.

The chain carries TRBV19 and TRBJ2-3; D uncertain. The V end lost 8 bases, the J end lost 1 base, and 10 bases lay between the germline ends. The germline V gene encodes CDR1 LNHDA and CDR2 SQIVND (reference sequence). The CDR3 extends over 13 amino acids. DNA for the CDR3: TGTGCCAGTCGTCTCTCCGGCACAGATACGCAGTATTTT. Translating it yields CASRLSGTDTQYF.

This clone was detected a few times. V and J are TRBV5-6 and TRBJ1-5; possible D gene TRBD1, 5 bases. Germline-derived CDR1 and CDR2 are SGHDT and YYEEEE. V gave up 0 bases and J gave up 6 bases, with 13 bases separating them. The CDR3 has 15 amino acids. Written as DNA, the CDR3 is TGTGCCAGCAGCTTGGGAGGGAGGGGAGGTCAGCCCCAGCATTTT. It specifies CASSLGGRGGQPQHF.

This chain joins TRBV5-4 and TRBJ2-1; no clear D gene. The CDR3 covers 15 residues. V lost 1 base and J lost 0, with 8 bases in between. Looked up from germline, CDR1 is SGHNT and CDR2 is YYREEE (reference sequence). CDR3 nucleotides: TGTGCCAGCAGCTTGTCCGATAGCTCCTACAATGAGCAGTTCTTC. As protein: CASSLSDSSYNEQFF.

This CDR3 reads CASSQGVFGLTGFNYGYTF. CDR3 coding DNA: TGCGCCAGCAGCCAAGGTGTCTTTGGATTGACAGGATTTAACTATGGCTACACCTTC. The chain uses TRBV5-1 and TRBJ1-2; D is perhaps TRBD1 (6 bases). The CDR3 loop spans 19 amino acids. Germline CDR1 SGHRS, CDR2 YFSETQ. The germline V and J ends were trimmed by 4 bases and 1 base, with 26 bases remaining between them.

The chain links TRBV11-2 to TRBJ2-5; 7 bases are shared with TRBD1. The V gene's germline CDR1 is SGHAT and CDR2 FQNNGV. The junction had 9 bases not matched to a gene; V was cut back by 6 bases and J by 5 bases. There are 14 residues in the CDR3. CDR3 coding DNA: TGTGCCAGCAGTTTCCAGGGGGTTACGGAGACCCAGTACTTC. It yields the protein CASSFQGVTETQYF.

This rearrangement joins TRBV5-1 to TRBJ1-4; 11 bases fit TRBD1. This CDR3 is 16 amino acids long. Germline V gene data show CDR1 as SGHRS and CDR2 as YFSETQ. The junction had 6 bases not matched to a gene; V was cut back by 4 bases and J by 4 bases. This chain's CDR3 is CASSVFGTGGNEKLFF. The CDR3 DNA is TGCGCCAGCAGCGTCTTTGGGACAGGGGGTAATGAAAAACTGTTTTTT.